This TCR beta chain comes out of a study of blood T cell repertoires in COVID-19. Method: immunoSEQ multiplex PCR; TCRdb's copy keeps in-frame clones and lacks some. The table includes tens of thousands of clones, about 63% detected once. CDR3 size: 15 residues. CDR1 and CDR2 from the germline V gene are KGHSH and LQKENI. Between the trimmed V and J ends, which lost 1 base and 2 bases, there was a span of 11 bases. The sequence derives from an older woman with acute or convalescent COVID-19. Sequencing used peripheral blood. The rearrangement joins TRBV18 to TRBJ1-1, with a weak D call TRBD1 (5 bases). CDR3 DNA sequence: TGTGCCAGCTCACCACTTCAGGGAGGCAACACTGAAGCTTTCTTT. This translates into CASSPLQGGNTEAFF.